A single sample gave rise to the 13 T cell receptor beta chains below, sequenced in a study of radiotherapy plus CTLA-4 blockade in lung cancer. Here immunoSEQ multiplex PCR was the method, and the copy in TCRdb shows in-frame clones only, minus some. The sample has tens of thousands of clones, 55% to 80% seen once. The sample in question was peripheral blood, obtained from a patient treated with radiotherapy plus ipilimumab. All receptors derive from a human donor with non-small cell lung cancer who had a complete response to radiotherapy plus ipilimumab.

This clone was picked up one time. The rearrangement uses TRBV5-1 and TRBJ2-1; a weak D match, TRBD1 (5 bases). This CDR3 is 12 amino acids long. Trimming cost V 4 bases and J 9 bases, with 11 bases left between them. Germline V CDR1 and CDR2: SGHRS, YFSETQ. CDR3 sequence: CASSPDRGEQFF. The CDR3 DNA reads TGCGCCAGCAGCCCTGATAGGGGTGAGCAGTTCTTC.

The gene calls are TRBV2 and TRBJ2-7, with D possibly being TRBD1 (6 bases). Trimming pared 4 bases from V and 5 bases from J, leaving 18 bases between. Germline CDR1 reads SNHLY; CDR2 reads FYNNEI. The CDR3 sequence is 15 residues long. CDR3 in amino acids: CASSGQTGQPHEQYF. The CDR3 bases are TGTGCCAGCAGTGGCCAAACCGGACAGCCCCACGAGCAGTACTTC. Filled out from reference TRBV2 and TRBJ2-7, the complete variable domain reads EPEVTQTPSHQVTQMGQEVILRCVPISNHLYFYWYRQILGQKVEFLVSFYNNEISEKSEIFDDQFSVERPDGSNFTLKIRSTKLEDSAMYFCASSGQTGQPHEQYFGPGTRLTVT.

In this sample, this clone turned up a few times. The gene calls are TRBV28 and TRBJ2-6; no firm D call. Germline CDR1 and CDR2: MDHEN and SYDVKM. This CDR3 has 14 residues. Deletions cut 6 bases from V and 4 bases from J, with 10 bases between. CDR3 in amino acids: CASSSPLGANVLTF. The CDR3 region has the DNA TGTGCCAGCAGCTCCCCTTTGGGGGCCAACGTCCTGACTTTC.

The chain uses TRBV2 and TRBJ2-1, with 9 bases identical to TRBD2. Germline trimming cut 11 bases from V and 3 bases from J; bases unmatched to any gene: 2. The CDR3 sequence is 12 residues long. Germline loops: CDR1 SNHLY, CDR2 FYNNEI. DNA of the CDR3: TGTGCCTTGCGGGAGGGCTACAATGAGCAGTTCTTC. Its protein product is CALREGYNEQFF.

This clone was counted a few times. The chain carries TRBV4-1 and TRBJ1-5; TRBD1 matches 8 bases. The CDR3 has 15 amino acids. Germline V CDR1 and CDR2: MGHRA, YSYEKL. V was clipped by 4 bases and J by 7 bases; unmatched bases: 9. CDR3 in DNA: TGCGCCAGCAGCCTGTTGGCAGGGGGCGGGCAGCCCCAGCATTTT. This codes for CASSLLAGGGQPQHF.

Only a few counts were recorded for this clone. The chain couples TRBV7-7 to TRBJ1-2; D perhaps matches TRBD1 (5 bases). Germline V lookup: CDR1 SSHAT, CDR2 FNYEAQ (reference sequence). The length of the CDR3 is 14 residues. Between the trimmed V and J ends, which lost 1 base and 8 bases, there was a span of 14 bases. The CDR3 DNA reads TGTGCCAGCAGCTTAGTCTGGGGGGGAAACGGCTACACCTTC. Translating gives CASSLVWGGNGYTF.

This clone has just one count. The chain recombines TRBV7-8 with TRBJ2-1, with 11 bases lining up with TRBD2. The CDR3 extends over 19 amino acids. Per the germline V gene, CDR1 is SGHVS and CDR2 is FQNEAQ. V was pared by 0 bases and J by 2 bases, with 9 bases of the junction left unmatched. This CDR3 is CASSLALAGGPSPYNEQFF. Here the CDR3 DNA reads TGTGCCAGCAGCTTAGCGTTAGCGGGAGGGCCCTCCCCCTACAATGAGCAGTTCTTC.

The CDR3 bases are TGCAGCGTGAGCCCTGGCTACACCTTC. It encodes CSVSPGYTF. The V gene is TRBV29-1, the J gene TRBJ1-2; D is uncertain. Germline-derived CDR1 and CDR2 are SQVTM and ANQGSEA. V was shortened by 6 bases and J by 7 bases, with 6 bases between the two germline ends. This CDR3 has 9 amino acids.

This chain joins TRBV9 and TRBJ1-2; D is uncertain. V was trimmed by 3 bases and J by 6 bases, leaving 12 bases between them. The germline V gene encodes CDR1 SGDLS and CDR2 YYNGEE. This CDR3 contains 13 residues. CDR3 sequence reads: CASSEEGLDGYTF. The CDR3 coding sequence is TGTGCCAGCAGCGAGGAGGGTCTTGATGGCTACACCTTC.

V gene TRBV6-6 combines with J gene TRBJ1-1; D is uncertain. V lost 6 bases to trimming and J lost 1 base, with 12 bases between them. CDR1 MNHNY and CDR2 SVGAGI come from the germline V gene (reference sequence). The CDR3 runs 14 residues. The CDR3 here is CASSPPAGNTEAFF. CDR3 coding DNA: TGTGCCAGCAGCCCTCCCGCGGGGAACACTGAAGCTTTCTTT.

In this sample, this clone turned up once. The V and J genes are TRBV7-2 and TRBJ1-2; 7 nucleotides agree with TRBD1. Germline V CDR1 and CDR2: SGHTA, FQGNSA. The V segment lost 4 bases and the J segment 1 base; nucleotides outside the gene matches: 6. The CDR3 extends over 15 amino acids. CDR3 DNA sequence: TGTGCCAGCAGCTCACCGGGACAGCGTAACTATGGCTACACCTTC. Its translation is CASSSPGQRNYGYTF.

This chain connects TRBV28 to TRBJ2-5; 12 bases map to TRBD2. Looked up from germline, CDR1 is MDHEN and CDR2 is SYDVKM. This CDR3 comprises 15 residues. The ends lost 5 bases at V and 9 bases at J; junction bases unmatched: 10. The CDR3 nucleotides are TGTGCCAGCAGTCAATCGACTAGCGGGAGTTCGGCCCAGTACTTC. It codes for CASSQSTSGSSAQYF.

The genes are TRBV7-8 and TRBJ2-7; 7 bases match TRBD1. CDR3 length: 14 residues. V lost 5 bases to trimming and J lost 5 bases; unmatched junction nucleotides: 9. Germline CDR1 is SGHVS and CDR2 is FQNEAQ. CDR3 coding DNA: TGTGCCAGCAGCCCTGGGACAGCACTCGACGAGCAGTACTTC. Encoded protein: CASSPGTALDEQYF.